This T cell receptor beta chain originates from a study of neurological immune-mediated disorders. 2 million PBMCs stored at -80 C were the source of the unsorted libraries. This clonotype has ten or more counts. Germline-derived CDR1 and CDR2 are SGHRS and YFSETQ. Deletions cut 0 bases from V and 6 bases from J, with 10 bases between. CDR3 length: 14 amino acids. cDNA synthesis was performed by 5'RACE with 10-nucleotide random UMIs. The yield of each sequencing run was over 160 million TCR-beta sequences from 15-18 subjects. Each CDR3 protein gets one entry after TCRdb re-called the 5' RACE reads with MiXCR. This table holds some 37,000 distinct CDR3 sequences, 13% to 15% found once.

The chain recombines TRBV5-1 with TRBJ1-5, with D perhaps matching TRBD1 (5 bases). This clonotype was obtained from a woman in her fifties or sixties with HTLV-1-associated myelopathy (HAM/TSP). Sequenced: PBMCs. For the CDR3, the DNA is TGCGCCAGCAGCTTGGAAGGGGCGGGTCAGCCCCAGCATTTT. Its protein product is CASSLEGAGQPQHF.